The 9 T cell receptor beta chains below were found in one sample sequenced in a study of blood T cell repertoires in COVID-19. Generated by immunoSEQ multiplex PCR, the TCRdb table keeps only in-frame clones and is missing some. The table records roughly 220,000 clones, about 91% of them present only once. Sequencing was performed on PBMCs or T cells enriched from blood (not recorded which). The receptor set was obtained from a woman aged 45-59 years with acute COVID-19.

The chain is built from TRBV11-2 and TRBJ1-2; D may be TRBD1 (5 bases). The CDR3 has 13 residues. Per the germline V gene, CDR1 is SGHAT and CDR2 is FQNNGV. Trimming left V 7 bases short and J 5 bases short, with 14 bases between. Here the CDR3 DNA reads TGTGCCAGCACCCTAAATACAGGATATGGCTACACCTTC. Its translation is CASTLNTGYGYTF.

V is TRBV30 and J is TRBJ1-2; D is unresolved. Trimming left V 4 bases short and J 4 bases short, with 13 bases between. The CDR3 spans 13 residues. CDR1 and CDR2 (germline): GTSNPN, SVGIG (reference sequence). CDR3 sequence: CAWNGAGSYGYTF. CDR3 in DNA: TGTGCCTGGAATGGTGCGGGAAGCTATGGCTACACCTTC.

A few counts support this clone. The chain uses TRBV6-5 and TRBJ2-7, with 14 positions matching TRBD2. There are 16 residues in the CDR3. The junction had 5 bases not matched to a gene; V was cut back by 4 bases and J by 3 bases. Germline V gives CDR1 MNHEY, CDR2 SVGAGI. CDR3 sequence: CASSWGTSGSRYEQYF. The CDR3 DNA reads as TGTGCCAGCAGTTGGGGGACTAGCGGGAGTCGCTACGAGCAGTACTTC.

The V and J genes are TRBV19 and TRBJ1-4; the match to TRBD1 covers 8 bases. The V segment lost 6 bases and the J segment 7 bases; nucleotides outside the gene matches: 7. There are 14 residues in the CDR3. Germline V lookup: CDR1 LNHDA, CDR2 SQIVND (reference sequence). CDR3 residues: CASSPQGAGEKLFF. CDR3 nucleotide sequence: TGTGCCAGTAGCCCCCAGGGGGCGGGTGAAAAACTGTTTTTT.

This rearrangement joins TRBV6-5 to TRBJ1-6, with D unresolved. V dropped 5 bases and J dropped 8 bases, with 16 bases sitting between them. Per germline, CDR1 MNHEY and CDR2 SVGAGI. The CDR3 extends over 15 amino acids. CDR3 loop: CASSTTHYTDSPLHF. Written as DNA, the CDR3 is TGTGCCAGCAGTACGACTCACTATACGGATTCACCCCTCCACTTT.

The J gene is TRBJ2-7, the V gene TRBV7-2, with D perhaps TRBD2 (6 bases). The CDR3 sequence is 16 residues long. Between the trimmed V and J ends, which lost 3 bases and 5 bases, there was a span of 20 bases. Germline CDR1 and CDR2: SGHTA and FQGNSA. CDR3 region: CASSLVWGRLGHEQYF. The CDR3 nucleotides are TGTGCCAGCAGCTTGGTTTGGGGGAGGCTGGGTCACGAGCAGTACTTC.

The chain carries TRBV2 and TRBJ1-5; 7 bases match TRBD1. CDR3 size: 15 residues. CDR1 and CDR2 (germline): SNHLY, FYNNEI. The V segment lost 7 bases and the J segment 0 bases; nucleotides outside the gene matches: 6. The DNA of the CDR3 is TGTGCCAGCAAACAACAGGGGAATAGCAATCAGCCCCAGCATTTT. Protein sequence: CASKQQGNSNQPQHF.

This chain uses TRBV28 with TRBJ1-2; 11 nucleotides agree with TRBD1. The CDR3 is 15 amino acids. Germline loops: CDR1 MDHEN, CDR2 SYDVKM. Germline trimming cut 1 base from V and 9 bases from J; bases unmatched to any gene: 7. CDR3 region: CASSLSGTGGRSYTF. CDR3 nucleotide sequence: TGTGCCAGCAGTTTATCCGGGACAGGGGGAAGGAGCTACACCTTC.

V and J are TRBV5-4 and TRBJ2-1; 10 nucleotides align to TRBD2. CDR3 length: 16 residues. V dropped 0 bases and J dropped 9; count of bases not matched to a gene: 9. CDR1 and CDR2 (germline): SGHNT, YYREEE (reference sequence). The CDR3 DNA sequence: TGTGCCAGCAGCTTGGCCCCTAGCGGGAGTGTCGGTGAGCAGTTCTTC. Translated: CASSLAPSGSVGEQFF.